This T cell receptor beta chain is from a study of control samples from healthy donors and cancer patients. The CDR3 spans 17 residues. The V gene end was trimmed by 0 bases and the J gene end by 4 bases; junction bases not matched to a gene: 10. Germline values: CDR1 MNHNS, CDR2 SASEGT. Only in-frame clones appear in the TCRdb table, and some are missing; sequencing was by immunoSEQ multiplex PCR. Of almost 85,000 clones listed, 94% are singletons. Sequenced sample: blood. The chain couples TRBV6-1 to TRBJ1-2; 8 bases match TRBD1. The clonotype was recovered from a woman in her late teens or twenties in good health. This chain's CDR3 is CASSEAGTGPKSYGYTF. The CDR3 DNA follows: TGTGCCAGCAGTGAAGCGGGGACAGGCCCTAAGAGCTATGGCTACACCTTC.